These 24 T cell receptor beta chains came from one sample sequenced in a study of blood T cell repertoires in COVID-19. Assay: immunoSEQ multiplex PCR; the TCRdb copy retains only in-frame clones and omits some. The sample records approximately 140,000 clones, roughly 90% being singletons. The sequenced material came from peripheral blood. The receptors here all came from a man between 65 and 79 years old with active COVID-19.

This chain links TRBV2 with TRBJ1-6; 9 bases fit TRBD1. The CDR3 has 15 residues. Trimming removed 4 bases from V and 7 bases from J; junction bases left unmatched: 5. Germline V CDR1 and CDR2: SNHLY, FYNNEI. CDR3 in DNA: TGTGCCAGCAGTGCCCAAGGACAGGGGAATTCACCCCTCCACTTT. Translation: CASSAQGQGNSPLHF.

The chain carries TRBV19 and TRBJ1-2; 7 positions agree with TRBD1. There are 12 residues in the CDR3. The trim removed 7 bases at V and 8 bases at J, leaving 7 bases unmatched. The germline V gene encodes CDR1 LNHDA and CDR2 SQIVND (reference sequence). Here the CDR3 DNA reads TGTGCCAGTACCGGGACAGAGGAAGGCTACACCTTC. Translating it yields CASTGTEEGYTF.

This chain uses TRBV7-9 with TRBJ2-4; perhaps TRBD1 as D (5 bases). The CDR3 runs to 14 residues. The V end was cut by 1 base, the J end by 9 bases, with 13 bases between. CDR1 and CDR2 (germline): SEHNR, FQNEAQ (reference sequence). CDR3 loop: CASSLDGAAAIQYF. CDR3 coding DNA: TGTGCCAGCAGCTTAGATGGGGCCGCGGCCATTCAGTACTTC.

This clone was seen once. This chain connects TRBV3-1 (or the pseudogene TRBV3-2) to TRBJ2-2; D is unclear. The CDR3 contains 12 residues. The germline V gene has CDR1 LGHDT and CDR2 YNNKEL (reference sequence). V lost 3 bases to trimming and J lost 7 bases, with 6 bases between them. The CDR3 reads CASSQGSGELFF. The CDR3 DNA is TGTGCCAGCAGCCAGGGCAGCGGGGAGCTGTTTTTT.

CDR3 nucleotides: TGTGCCACCAGCAGAGATTGGTACGGTTCCTACGAGCAGTACTTC. This translates into CATSRDWYGSYEQYF. This chain links TRBV15 with TRBJ2-7; no definite D call. V lost 0 bases, J lost 1 base, and 10 bases lay in between. CDR3 length equals 15 residues. Germline V gives CDR1 LNHNV, CDR2 YYDKDF (reference sequence). The full variable domain, in which reference TRBV15 and TRBJ2-7 provide the parts outside the CDR3, is DAMVIQNPRYQVTQFGKPVTLSCSQTLNHNVMYWYQQKSSQAPKLLFHYYDKDFNNEADTPDNFQSRRPNTSFCFLDIRSPGLGDTAMYLCATSRDWYGSYEQYFGPGTRLTVT.

The chain links TRBV28 to TRBJ2-7; TRBD1 might be the D (5 bases). CDR1 and CDR2 (germline): MDHEN, SYDVKM. The CDR3 runs to 16 residues. V lost 7 bases and J lost 5, with 24 bases in between. CDR3 in DNA: TGTGCCAGCACCTCAGGTGGGGCAGGACGGTGGGACGAGCAGTACTTC. This sequence encodes CASTSGGAGRWDEQYF.

This chain joins TRBV7-2 and TRBJ2-5, with 8 bases that match TRBD2. Germline values: CDR1 SGHTA, CDR2 FQGNSA. The CDR3 is made up of 15 amino acids. With 7 bases clipped from V and 1 base from J, the junction kept 8 bases outside the gene matches. As DNA, the CDR3 is TGTGCCAGCACCTGGTCGGGGGGGTCCCAAGAGACCCAGTACTTC. Amino acids: CASTWSGGSQETQYF. Filled out from reference TRBV7-2 and TRBJ2-5, the complete variable domain reads GAGVSQSPSNKVTEKGKDVELRCDPISGHTALYWYRQSLGQGLEFLIYFQGNSAPDKSGLPSDRFSAERTGGSVSTLTIQRTQQEDSAVYLCASTWSGGSQETQYFGPGTRLLVL.

This clone came up a few times. This sequence joins TRBV19 and TRBJ1-2; perhaps TRBD1 as D (5 bases). Germline V gene data show CDR1 as LNHDA and CDR2 as SQIVND (reference sequence). Trimming shortened V by 7 bases and J by 7 bases, and 16 bases separated the two germline ends. The CDR3 contains 13 residues. The DNA for the CDR3 is TGTGCCAGTACCCTAACGGGGGATCCTGGCTACACCTTC. It translates to CASTLTGDPGYTF.

This clone was seen a handful of times. The V and J genes are TRBV10-3 and TRBJ2-3; TRBD2 agrees at 7 bases. Germline-derived CDR1 and CDR2 are ENHRY and SYGVKD. J was trimmed by 4 bases and V by 4 bases; bases with no gene match: 5. The CDR3 runs to 14 residues. CDR3 amino acids: CAISAAGAPDTQYF. In DNA form, the CDR3 reads TGTGCCATCAGTGCCGCGGGAGCCCCAGATACGCAGTATTTT.

About this clone: Germline is not matched at one junction end, which may reflect a read error. The chain combines TRBV18 with TRBJ2-7; weak D call: TRBD1 (6 bases). Germline V CDR1 and CDR2: KGHSH, LQKENI. This CDR3 is built from 15 residues. The CDR3 DNA sequence: TGTGCCAGCTCACTCGGTGAAGGACAGCCTTACGGGCAGTACTTC. Its protein product is CASSLGEGQPYGQYF.

The chain links TRBV7-2 to TRBJ2-2, with 11 bases aligning to TRBD2. CDR3 length: 16 residues. CDR1 SGHTA and CDR2 FQGNSA come from the germline V gene. Unmatched junction bases numbered 9, after V lost 5 bases and J lost 7 bases. The CDR3 loop is CASSITSGSRSGELFF. The CDR3 DNA follows: TGTGCCAGCAGCATTACTAGCGGGAGTAGGAGCGGGGAGCTGTTTTTT.

This chain joins TRBV7-2 and TRBJ2-1; D unclear. The ends were cut back, 1 base at V and 5 bases at J, with 9 bases in the middle. The CDR3 contains 14 residues. Germline CDR1 reads SGHTA; CDR2 reads FQGNSA. CDR3 in DNA: TGTGCCAGCAGCTTAGGAGTAGCCGACAATGAGCAGTTCTTC. The encoded protein is CASSLGVADNEQFF.

CDR3 in amino acids: CASSAEGAALGYGYTF. Here the CDR3 DNA reads TGTGCCAGCAGCGCCGAGGGGGCGGCCCTAGGGTATGGCTACACCTTC. The rearrangement uses TRBV9 and TRBJ1-2; 7 nucleotides line up with TRBD1. CDR1 is SGDLS, CDR2 YYNGEE, per germline. The CDR3 runs 16 residues. V gave up 3 bases and J gave up 5 bases; unmatched junction bases: 13.

Here the CDR3 DNA reads TGTGCCAGCAGTTTATCGCCCCAGGAAAACATTCAGTACTTC. The encoded protein is CASSLSPQENIQYF. The genes are TRBV28 and TRBJ2-4; D unresolved. Germline CDR1 is MDHEN and CDR2 is SYDVKM. CDR3 length: 14 residues. The V end lost 1 base, the J end lost 5 bases, and 9 bases lay between the germline ends.

The chain has TRBV2 and TRBJ1-2, with unresolved D. The CDR3 is 12 amino acids. Trimming took off 8 bases at V and 2 bases at J, with 9 bases between the two ends. Germline CDR1 SNHLY, CDR2 FYNNEI. The CDR3 here is CASARLNYGYTF. The CDR3 nucleotides read TGTGCCAGCGCAAGACTGAACTATGGCTACACCTTC.

The CDR3 is CASSSRGLANYGYTF. CDR3 bases: TGTGCCAGCAGCTCCAGGGGGCTAGCTAACTATGGCTACACCTTC. V and J are TRBV28 and TRBJ1-2, with 8 bases that match TRBD1. CDR3 length equals 15 residues. Looked up from germline, CDR1 is MDHEN and CDR2 is SYDVKM. V lost 6 bases, J lost 0 bases, and 6 bases stayed unmatched.

V is TRBV12-3 or TRBV12-4 and J is TRBJ2-1; 7 nucleotides align to TRBD2. Trimming took 10 bases from V and 9 from J; bases not matched to a gene: 9. The CDR3 spans 12 residues. CDR3 region: CATLPGGTEQFF. CDR3 in DNA: TGTGCCACCCTCCCCGGGGGGACTGAGCAGTTCTTC.

In regard to this clone: One end of the junction does not line up with germline, which may come from a read error. The rearrangement joins TRBV27 to TRBJ2-3, with 14 bases aligning to TRBD2. Germline CDR1 reads MNHEY; CDR2 reads SMNVEV (reference sequence). CDR3 length: 18 amino acids. In nucleotides, the CDR3 is TGTGCCAGCAGTAGCCCCTCGGGACTAGCGGGAGTTCCAGAGACGCAGTATTTT. Translation: CASSSPSGLAGVPETQYF.

The V gene is TRBV5-1, the J gene TRBJ2-7; 8 bases map to TRBD2. The length of the CDR3 is 15 residues. Germline V gives CDR1 SGHRS, CDR2 YFSETQ. The V gene end was trimmed by 4 bases and the J gene end by 1 base; junction bases not matched to a gene: 7. The CDR3 loop reads CASSPRSGGSYEQYF. The CDR3 DNA reads TGCGCCAGCAGCCCCCGGAGCGGGGGATCCTACGAGCAGTACTTC.

The chain couples TRBV15 to TRBJ2-5; D is ambiguous. The length of the CDR3 is 13 residues. Germline CDR1 and CDR2: LNHNV and YYDKDF (reference sequence). The V end lost 8 bases, the J end lost 2 bases, and 12 bases lay between the germline ends. The CDR3 coding sequence is TGTGCCACCGGCCCGCACCGACAAGAGACCCAGTACTTC. Residues: CATGPHRQETQYF.

The genes are TRBV2 and TRBJ2-5, with 9 bases that match TRBD1. This CDR3 is built from 12 residues. Germline lookup yields CDR1 SNHLY and CDR2 FYNNEI. J gave up 5 bases and V 10 bases, and 5 bases lay outside the gene matches. The CDR3 sequence is CAIPDRGETQYF. DNA for the CDR3: TGTGCCATACCGGACAGGGGTGAGACCCAGTACTTC.

The rearrangement joins TRBV6-2 or TRBV6-3 to TRBJ2-3; TRBD2 matches at 11 bases. CDR1 is MNHEY and CDR2 is SVGEGT in the germline V gene. Germline trimming cut 6 bases from V and 3 bases from J; bases unmatched to any gene: 8. The CDR3 totals 16 residues. The CDR3 spells CASSRRTSGLTDTQYF. DNA for the CDR3: TGTGCCAGCAGCCGACGGACTAGCGGGCTGACAGATACGCAGTATTTT.

The chain uses TRBV19 and TRBJ2-3; 8 nucleotides line up with TRBD2. The CDR3 length is 13 residues. Germline V gene lookup returns CDR1 LNHDA and CDR2 SQIVND (reference sequence). Trimming at V came to 6 bases and at J to 7 bases, leaving 6 bases not matched to a gene. CDR3 protein: CASRGAGAYTQYF. The CDR3 DNA reads as TGTGCCAGTAGAGGAGCGGGAGCATATACGCAGTATTTT. Together with reference TRBV19 and TRBJ2-3, the CDR3 gives the full variable domain: DGGITQSPKYLFRKEGQNVTLSCEQNLNHDAMYWYRQDPGQGLRLIYYSQIVNDFQKGDIAEGYSVSREKKESFPLTVTSAQKNPTAFYLCASRGAGAYTQYFGPGTRLTVL.

This chain links TRBV7-3 with TRBJ2-3; TRBD1 is a possible D gene (5 bases). CDR1 SGHTA and CDR2 FQGTGA come from the germline V gene. The germline V and J ends were trimmed by 1 base and 2 bases, with 10 bases remaining between them. The CDR3 covers 15 residues. CDR3 residues: CASSLNPGPTDTQYF. For the CDR3, the DNA is TGTGCCAGCAGCTTAAATCCAGGGCCCACAGATACGCAGTATTTT.